This TCR beta chain was captured by sequencing in a study of technical replicates of blood from several donors. Assay: immunoSEQ multiplex PCR; the TCRdb copy retains only in-frame clones and omits some. Of approximately 87,000 clones detected, approximately 92% appear once; the ten largest clones hold about 0.4%. Sequenced material: T cells isolated from PBMCs. The TCR sequence derives from a human donor in good health. Some clones in this sample may be carry-over from other donors' samples.

CDR3 sequence (DNA): TGTGCCAGCAGCTTAGACAGGGGAGGCCAGCCCCAGCATTTT. It codes for CASSLDRGGQPQHF. This chain connects TRBV7-2 to TRBJ1-5; 7 nucleotides agree with TRBD1. This CDR3 spans 14 amino acids. V gave up 1 base and J gave up 7 bases; unmatched junction bases: 4. CDR1 and CDR2 from the germline V gene are SGHTA and FQGNSA.